This T cell receptor beta chain was sequenced in a study of blood T cell repertoires in COVID-19. Deletions cut 5 bases from V and 5 bases from J, with 20 bases between. The CDR3 contains 15 residues. Germline CDR1 and CDR2: SQVTM and ANQGSEA. Only in-frame clones appear in the TCRdb table, and some are missing; sequencing was by immunoSEQ multiplex PCR. This table holds tens of thousands of clones, around nine tenths found once. The sample consisted of peripheral blood. This chain uses TRBV29-1 with TRBJ2-3; possible D gene TRBD2, 6 bases. The TCR comes from a man aged 65 to 85 with active COVID-19. The DNA of the CDR3 is TGCAGCGTTACTCAACACCGGGGGTTTAGAGATACGCAGTATTTT. Translating it yields CSVTQHRGFRDTQYF.